The 8 T cell receptor beta chains reported below all come from one sample, sequenced in a study of blood T cell repertoires in COVID-19. Sequencing was performed with immunoSEQ multiplex PCR; in TCRdb, only in-frame clones are kept and a portion is missing. The data show about 9,200 clones, 75% to 85% seen once. The sequencing input was peripheral blood. Receptors were obtained from a man between 65 and 85 years old with active COVID-19.

The chain is built from TRBV18 and TRBJ2-1; no firm D call. The germline V gene encodes CDR1 KGHSH and CDR2 LQKENI. The CDR3 has 14 residues. Trimming stripped 2 bases from V and 6 bases from J, with 11 bases between. For the CDR3, the DNA is TGTGCCAGCTCACCAAATCGGCAGGCCAATGAGCAGTTCTTC. Amino acids: CASSPNRQANEQFF. The full variable domain, completed using reference TRBV18 and TRBJ2-1, is NAGVMQNPRHLVRRRGQEARLRCSPMKGHSHVYWYRQLPEEGLKFMVYLQKENIIDESGMPKERFSAEFPKEGPSILRIQQVVRGDSAAYFCASSPNRQANEQFFGPGTRLTVL.

V gene TRBV9 combines with J gene TRBJ1-2, with TRBD1 identical over 8 bases. V gave up 4 bases and J gave up 4 bases; unmatched junction bases: 6. Germline assignment: CDR1 SGDLS and CDR2 YYNGEE. The length of the CDR3 is 14 residues. In nucleotides, the CDR3 is TGTGCCAGCAGCAGCACGGGACAGGTCTATGGCTACACCTTC. Its translation: CASSSTGQVYGYTF.

V is TRBV9 and J is TRBJ2-1, with 9 bases lining up with TRBD2. CDR1 is SGDLS, CDR2 YYNGEE, per germline. The ends lost 0 bases at V and 8 bases at J; junction bases unmatched: 6. This CDR3 region has 15 residues. The chain's CDR3 is CASSVGGTSSYEQFF. CDR3 DNA: TGTGCCAGCAGCGTAGGTGGGACTAGCTCATATGAGCAGTTCTTC.

The gene calls are TRBV24-1 and TRBJ2-2; TRBD1 aligns across 11 bases. The length of the CDR3 is 18 residues. The ends lost 4 bases at V and 2 bases at J; junction bases unmatched: 8. Looked up from germline, CDR1 is KGHDR and CDR2 is SFDVKD. CDR3 sequence reads: CATSELGTGGANTGELFF. As DNA, the CDR3 is TGTGCCACCAGTGAACTGGGGACAGGGGGTGCAAACACCGGGGAGCTGTTTTTT.

V and J are TRBV19 and TRBJ2-2, with 10 bases matching TRBD1. V lost 5 bases and J lost 7; bases outside the gene matches: 7. Germline CDR1 and CDR2: LNHDA and SQIVND (reference sequence). This CDR3 is built from 15 residues. CDR3 loop: CASSQMTGGSGELFF. In DNA form, the CDR3 reads TGTGCCAGTAGTCAGATGACAGGGGGCAGCGGGGAGCTGTTTTTT.

This clone has more than one count but fewer than ten. The genes are TRBV6-5 and TRBJ2-1; TRBD2 aligns across 11 bases. CDR3 size: 15 residues. Germline V gives CDR1 MNHEY, CDR2 SVGAGI. V trimming: 8 bases; J trimming: 6 bases; junction bases outside the gene matches: 9. The CDR3 coding sequence is TGTGCCAGCTACCCCCTGACTAGCGGGATCAATGAGCAGTTCTTC. This sequence encodes CASYPLTSGINEQFF.

The chain joins TRBV7-9 to TRBJ2-1; D perhaps matches TRBD1 (5 bases). Germline CDR1 reads SEHNR; CDR2 reads FQNEAQ (reference sequence). The CDR3 loop spans 13 amino acids. V gave up 7 bases and J gave up 6 bases, with 13 bases separating them. The CDR3 sequence: CASILRVGNEQFF. The CDR3 DNA reads as TGTGCCAGCATTCTCAGGGTCGGCAATGAGCAGTTCTTC.

The V call is TRBV5-1, the J call TRBJ1-1; 7 nucleotides match TRBD1. Germline CDR1 SGHRS, CDR2 YFSETQ. The CDR3 length is 13 residues. J was trimmed by 8 bases and V by 6 bases; bases with no gene match: 10. The CDR3 coding sequence is TGCGCCAGCAACTCCGGCCAGGGGGGCGAAGCTTTCTTT. Translating gives CASNSGQGGEAFF.